This is a list of T cell receptor beta chains from one sample in a study of blood T cell repertoires in COVID-19. The repertoire was sequenced with immunoSEQ multiplex PCR; TCRdb's copy has only in-frame clones and lacks some. This sample has about 100,000 clones; roughly 84% occur once, and the top ten carry 7% to 9%. The sequenced sample consisted of peripheral blood. These receptor sequences come from a young man in a cohort sampled during active COVID-19. Both conserved end residues are part of each CDR3. Each record gives: V gene, J gene, clone size, D gene, CDR3 DNA, CDR3 protein. The D gene is left open where the match is weak. The size entry is marked missing in some rows and otherwise reads once, few, many or a size class.

TRBV6-1	TRBJ1-1	-	TRBD1	TGTGCCAGCAGTGACCAGGGGGCCACTGAAGCTTTCTTT	CASSDQGATEAFF
TRBV4-3	TRBJ2-7	-	TRBD2	TGCGCCAGCAGCCAGGGACTAGCGGGGAGTTACGAGCAGTACTTC	CASSQGLAGSYEQYF
TRBV11-2	TRBJ2-5	-	-	TGTGCCAGCGCTCAGGGGCAAGAGACCCAGTACTTC	CASAQGQETQYF
TRBV28	TRBJ2-2	-	TRBD1	TGTGCCAGCAGTTTAGGGACAGTGCAGCTGTTTTTT	CASSLGTVQLFF
TRBV7-9	TRBJ2-7	-	TRBD1	TGTGCCAGCAGCTTGGGGACAGCCAATACCTACGAGCAGTACTTC	CASSLGTANTYEQYF
TRBV6-2/TRBV6-3	TRBJ2-6	-	-	TGTGCCAGCAGTTTATTCGGTGGGGGGTCTGGGGCCAACGTCCTGACTTTC	CASSLFGGGSGANVLTF
TRBV2	TRBJ2-5	-	-	TGTGCCAGCCGGGTAGGCCAAGAGACCCAGTACTTC	CASRVGQETQYF
TRBV4-1	TRBJ2-7	few	-	TGCGCCAGCAGCCAAGATATGCAGGTGGGCCGCGAGCAGTACTTC	CASSQDMQVGREQYF
TRBV5-3	TRBJ2-3	-	-	TGTGCCAGAAGCCCACCGGACAGGCGGGGAGGAGATACGCAGTATTTT	CARSPPDRRGGDTQYF
TRBV7-2	TRBJ1-3	-	-	TGTGCCAGCAGCCGGACAGTCTTTGGAAACACCATATATTTT	CASSRTVFGNTIYF
TRBV7-8	TRBJ2-2	-	-	TGTGCCAGCAGCCAGCGACTCCCCGGGGAGCTGTTTTTT	CASSQRLPGELFF
TRBV11-2	TRBJ2-2	-	-	TGTGCCAGCAGCTTAGATCTGGACAGTATGACCCGGGGAGAGCTGTTTTTT	CASSLDLDSMTRGELFF
TRBV7-2	TRBJ1-1	-	-	TGTGCCAGCAGCGGACAGCTGAACACTGAAGCTTTCTTT	CASSGQLNTEAFF
TRBV9	TRBJ1-6	few	-	TGTGCCAGCTCCGAGGAGATCAATTCACCCCTCCACTTT	CASSEEINSPLHF
TRBV28	TRBJ2-1	-	-	TGTGCCAGCAGTCCCCAGGGCATCGACGATGAGCAGTTCTTC	CASSPQGIDDEQFF
TRBV7-2	TRBJ2-7	-	-	TGTGCCAGCAGCTTAGTTGGAACGGGGTTAAGCTCCTACGAGCAGTACTTC	CASSLVGTGLSSYEQYF
TRBV5-4	TRBJ1-4	once	TRBD1	TGTGCCAGCAGCTCACAGGGGGTTGGCGAAAAACTGTTTTTT	CASSSQGVGEKLFF
TRBV5-4	TRBJ1-5	few	TRBD1	TGTGCCAGCAGCTTCCAGACAGGGGTCCAGCATTTT	CASSFQTGVQHF
TRBV7-9	TRBJ1-3	-	TRBD1	TGTGCCAGCAGCTTTCGGACAGGAAGCTCTGGAAACACCATATATTTT	CASSFRTGSSGNTIYF
TRBV4-1	TRBJ1-6	-	-	TGCGCCAGCAGCCCGTACGGGGTAGGTTCACCCCTCCACTTT	CASSPYGVGSPLHF
TRBV5-4	TRBJ2-5	-	TRBD2	TGTGCCAGCAGCTTGGGGCGCGGGGGGATTCAAGAGACCCAGTACTTC	CASSLGRGGIQETQYF
TRBV6-4	TRBJ2-5	-	-	TGTGCCAGCAGTCGGCCAGGCCACCCAAAAGAGACCCAGTACTTC	CASSRPGHPKETQYF
TRBV28	TRBJ1-2	-	TRBD1	TGTGCCAGCAGTTCGGGACAGGGGGCAGGGGGCTACACCTTC	CASSSGQGAGGYTF
TRBV6-5	TRBJ2-1	-	TRBD1	TGTGCCAGTAGGGAGCCGGGGACAGCCTTCTTC	CASREPGTAFF
TRBV9	TRBJ2-2	-	TRBD2	TGTGCCAGCAGCCTAAGGACTAGCGGGGTCGGCGGGGAGCTGTTTTTT	CASSLRTSGVGGELFF
TRBV19	TRBJ2-1	-	-	TGTGCCAGTAGTAGGGGGAGGTCGGGCTCCTACAATGAGCAGTTCTTC	CASSRGRSGSYNEQFF
TRBV1	TRBJ2-7	-	-	TGCACCAGCAGCCAAGATCGGCGGGGGAACTACGAGCAGTACTTC	CTSSQDRRGNYEQYF
TRBV7-9	TRBJ2-2	-	-	TGTGCCAGCAGCTTATTCTTACCAGGGAACACCGGGGAGCTGTTTTTT	CASSLFLPGNTGELFF
TRBV24-1	TRBJ1-1	-	-	TGTGCCACCAGTCTCGGCGGGTTTAACACTGAAGCTTTCTTT	CATSLGGFNTEAFF
TRBV5-1	TRBJ1-6	-	-	TGCGCCAGCAGCTTGGCCACGGCAGGGTCGTCTTCACCCCTCCACTTT	CASSLATAGSSSPLHF
TRBV12-3/TRBV12-4	TRBJ2-2	-	-	TGTGCCAGCAGTGCGACAGCCGGGGAGCTGTTTTTT	CASSATAGELFF
TRBV15	TRBJ2-5	-	-	TGTGCCACCAGCAGAGATGGGGCGGAGACCCAGTACTTC	CATSRDGAETQYF
TRBV7-8	TRBJ1-5	-	-	TGTGCCAGCAGCTTAACCCTCAGGGGAAAGAGCAATCAGCCCCAGCATTTT	CASSLTLRGKSNQPQHF
TRBV7-2	TRBJ2-5	-	TRBD2	TGTGCCAGCAGCTTATTCCGGGGGGTAGGAGAGACCCAGTACTTC	CASSLFRGVGETQYF
TRBV2	TRBJ2-6	-	TRBD1	TGTGCCAGCAAAGAACTCCCGGGACAGGGTTCTGGGGCCAACGTCCTGACTTTC	CASKELPGQGSGANVLTF
TRBV18	TRBJ2-1	few	TRBD2	TGTGCCAGCTCATCGGGACTAGCGGGGGGAGAGAGTCGGCTGAATGAGCAGTTCTTC	CASSSGLAGGESRLNEQFF
TRBV5-5	TRBJ2-1	-	TRBD2	TGTGCCAGCAGCTTGGGCGGGGGGGCAATCAATGAGCAGTTCTTC	CASSLGGGAINEQFF
TRBV7-2	TRBJ2-3	-	TRBD2	TGTGCCAGCAGCCAGACTAGCGGGGGCCCAGATACGCAGTATTTT	CASSQTSGGPDTQYF
TRBV5-1	TRBJ2-1	-	TRBD2	TGCGCCAGCAGCTTGGCCGGGGGGAGGTTGAATGAGCAGTTCTTC	CASSLAGGRLNEQFF
TRBV7-3	TRBJ1-1	-	-	TGTGCCAGCAGCTGGACAGTTGACACTGAAGCTTTCTTT	CASSWTVDTEAFF
TRBV6-5	TRBJ2-3	-	-	TGTGCCAGCAGTTCCCCCAACAGGGCCGGCACAGATACGCAGTATTTT	CASSSPNRAGTDTQYF